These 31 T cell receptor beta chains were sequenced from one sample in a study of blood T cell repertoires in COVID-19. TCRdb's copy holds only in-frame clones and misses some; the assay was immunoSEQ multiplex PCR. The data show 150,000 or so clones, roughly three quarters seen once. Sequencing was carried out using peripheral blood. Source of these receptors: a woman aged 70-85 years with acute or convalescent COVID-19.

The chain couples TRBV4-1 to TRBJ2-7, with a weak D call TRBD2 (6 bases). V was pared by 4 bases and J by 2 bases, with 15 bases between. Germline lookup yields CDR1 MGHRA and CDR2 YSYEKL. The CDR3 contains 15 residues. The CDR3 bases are TGCGCCAGCAGCCTGCGGGGAGAAGAGACCTACGAGCAGTACTTC. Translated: CASSLRGEETYEQYF.

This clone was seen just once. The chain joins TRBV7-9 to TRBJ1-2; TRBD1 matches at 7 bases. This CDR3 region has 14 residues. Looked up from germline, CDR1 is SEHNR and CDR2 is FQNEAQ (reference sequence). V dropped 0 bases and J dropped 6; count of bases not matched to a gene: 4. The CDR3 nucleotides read TGTGCCAGCAGCTTAGCACAGGGGTTCCATGGCTACACCTTC. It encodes CASSLAQGFHGYTF.

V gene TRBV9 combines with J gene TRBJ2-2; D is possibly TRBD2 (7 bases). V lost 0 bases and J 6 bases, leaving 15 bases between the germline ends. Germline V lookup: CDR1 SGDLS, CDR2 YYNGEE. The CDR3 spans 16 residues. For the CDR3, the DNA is TGTGCCAGCAGCGTAGCTATAGGGGGGGCGGCCGGGGAGCTGTTTTTT. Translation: CASSVAIGGAAGELFF. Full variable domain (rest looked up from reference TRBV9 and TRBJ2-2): DSGVTQTPKHLITATGQRVTLRCSPRSGDLSVYWYQQSLDQGLQFLIQYYNGEERAKGNILERFSAQQFPDLHSELNLSSLELGDSALYFCASSVAIGGAAGELFFGEGSRLTVL.

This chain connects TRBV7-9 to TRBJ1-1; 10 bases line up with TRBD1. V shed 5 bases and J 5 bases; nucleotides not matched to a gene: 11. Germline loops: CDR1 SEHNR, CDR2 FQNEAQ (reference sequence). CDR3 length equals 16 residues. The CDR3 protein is CASSHPPRQGATEAFF. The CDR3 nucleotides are TGTGCCAGCAGCCACCCCCCTCGACAGGGGGCAACTGAAGCTTTCTTT. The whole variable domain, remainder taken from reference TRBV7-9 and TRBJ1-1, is DTGVSQNPRHKITKRGQNVTFRCDPISEHNRLYWYRQTLGQGPEFLTYFQNEAQLEKSRLLSDRFSAERPKGSFSTLEIQRTEQGDSAMYLCASSHPPRQGATEAFFGQGTRLTVV.

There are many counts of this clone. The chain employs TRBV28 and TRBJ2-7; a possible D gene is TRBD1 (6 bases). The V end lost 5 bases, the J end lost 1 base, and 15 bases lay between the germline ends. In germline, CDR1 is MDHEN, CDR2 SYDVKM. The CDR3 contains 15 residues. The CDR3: CASSQGKQGSYEQYF. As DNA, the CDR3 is TGTGCCAGCAGTCAAGGGAAACAGGGTTCCTACGAGCAGTACTTC.

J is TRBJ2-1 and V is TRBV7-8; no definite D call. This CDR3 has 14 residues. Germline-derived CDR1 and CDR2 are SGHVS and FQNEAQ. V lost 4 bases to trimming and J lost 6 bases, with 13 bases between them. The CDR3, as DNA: TGTGCCAGCAGCTCGTCCATCGGAGTCAATGAGCAGTTCTTC. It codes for CASSSSIGVNEQFF.

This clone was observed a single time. The CDR3 protein is CASSLEQGRYEQYF. The DNA of the CDR3 is TGTGCCAGCAGCTTGGAGCAAGGGAGGTACGAGCAGTACTTC. The V and J genes are TRBV5-4 and TRBJ2-7, with D maybe TRBD2 (6 bases). In germline, CDR1 is SGHNT, CDR2 YYREEE (reference sequence). The CDR3 length is 14 residues. The V end lost 0 bases, the J end lost 4 bases, and 11 bases lay between the germline ends.

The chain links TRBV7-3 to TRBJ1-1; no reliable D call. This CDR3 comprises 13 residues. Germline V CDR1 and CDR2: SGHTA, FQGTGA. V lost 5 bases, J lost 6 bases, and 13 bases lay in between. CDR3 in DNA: TGTGCCAGCAGCCGTGGACTTGGAGCTGAAGCTTTCTTT. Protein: CASSRGLGAEAFF.

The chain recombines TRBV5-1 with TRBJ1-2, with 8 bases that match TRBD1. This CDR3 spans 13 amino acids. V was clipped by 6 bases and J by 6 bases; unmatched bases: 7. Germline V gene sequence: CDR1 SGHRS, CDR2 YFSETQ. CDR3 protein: CASTQTGGHGYTF. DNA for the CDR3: TGCGCCAGCACCCAAACAGGGGGACATGGCTACACCTTC. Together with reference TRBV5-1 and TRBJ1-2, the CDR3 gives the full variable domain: KAGVTQTPRYLIKTRGQQVTLSCSPISGHRSVSWYQQTPGQGLQFLFEYFSETQRNKGNFPGRFSGRQFSNSRSEMNVSTLELGDSALYLCASTQTGGHGYTFGSGTRLTVV.

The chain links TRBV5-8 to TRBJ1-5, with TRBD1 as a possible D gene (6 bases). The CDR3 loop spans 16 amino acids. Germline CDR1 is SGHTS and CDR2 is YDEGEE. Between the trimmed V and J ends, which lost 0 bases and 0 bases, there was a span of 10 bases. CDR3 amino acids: CASSLVTGYSNQPQHF. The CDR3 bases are TGTGCCAGCAGCTTGGTGACAGGATATAGCAATCAGCCCCAGCATTTT.

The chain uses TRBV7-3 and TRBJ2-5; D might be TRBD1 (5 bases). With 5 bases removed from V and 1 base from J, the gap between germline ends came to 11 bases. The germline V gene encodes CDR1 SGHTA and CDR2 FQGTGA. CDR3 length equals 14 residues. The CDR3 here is CASSPAGIQETQYF. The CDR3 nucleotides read TGTGCCAGCAGCCCGGCAGGGATCCAAGAGACCCAGTACTTC.

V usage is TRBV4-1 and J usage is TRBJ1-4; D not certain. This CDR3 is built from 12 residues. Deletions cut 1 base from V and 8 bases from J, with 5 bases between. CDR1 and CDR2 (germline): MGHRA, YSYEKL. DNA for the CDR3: TGCGCCAGCAGCCAAGTGGCCGAAAAACTGTTTTTT. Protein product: CASSQVAEKLFF.

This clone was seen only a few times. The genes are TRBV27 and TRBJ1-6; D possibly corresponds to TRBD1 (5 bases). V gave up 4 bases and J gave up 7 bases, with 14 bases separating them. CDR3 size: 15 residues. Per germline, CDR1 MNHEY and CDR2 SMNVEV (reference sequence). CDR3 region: CASSSGSARNSPLHF. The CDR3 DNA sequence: TGTGCCAGCAGTTCAGGGTCCGCCAGGAATTCACCCCTCCACTTT.

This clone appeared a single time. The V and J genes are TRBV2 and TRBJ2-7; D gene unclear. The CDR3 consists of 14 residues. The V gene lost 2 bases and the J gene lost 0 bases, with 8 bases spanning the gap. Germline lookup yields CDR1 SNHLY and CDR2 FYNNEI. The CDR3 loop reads CASSEFAVSYEQYF. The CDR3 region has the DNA TGTGCCAGCAGTGAATTTGCGGTCTCCTACGAGCAGTACTTC.

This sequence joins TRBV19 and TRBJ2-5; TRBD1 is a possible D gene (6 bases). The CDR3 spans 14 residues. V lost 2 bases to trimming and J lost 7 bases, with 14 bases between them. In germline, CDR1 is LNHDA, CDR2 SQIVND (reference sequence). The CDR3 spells CASSIRGLPGTQYF. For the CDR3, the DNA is TGTGCCAGTAGTATAAGGGGGTTGCCAGGGACCCAGTACTTC.

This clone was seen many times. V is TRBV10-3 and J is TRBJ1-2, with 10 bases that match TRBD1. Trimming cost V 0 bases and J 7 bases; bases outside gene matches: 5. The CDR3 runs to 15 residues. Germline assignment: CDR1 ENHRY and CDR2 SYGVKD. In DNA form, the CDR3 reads TGTGCCATCAGTGAGTCGACAGGGGGCATTGGTGGCTACACCTTC. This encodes CAISESTGGIGGYTF.

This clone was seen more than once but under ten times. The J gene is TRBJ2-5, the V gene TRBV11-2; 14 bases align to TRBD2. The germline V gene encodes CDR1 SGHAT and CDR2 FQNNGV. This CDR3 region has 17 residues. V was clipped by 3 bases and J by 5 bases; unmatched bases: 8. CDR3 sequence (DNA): TGTGCCAGCAGCTTCCGACTAGCGGGAGGGCCAGGGGAGACCCAGTACTTC. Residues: CASSFRLAGGPGETQYF.

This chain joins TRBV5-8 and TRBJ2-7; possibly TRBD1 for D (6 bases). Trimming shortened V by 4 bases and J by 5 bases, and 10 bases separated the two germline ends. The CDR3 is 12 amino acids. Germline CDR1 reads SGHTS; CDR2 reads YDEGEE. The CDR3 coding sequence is TGTGCCAGCAGCGATTCAGGGGACGAGCAGTACTTC. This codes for CASSDSGDEQYF.

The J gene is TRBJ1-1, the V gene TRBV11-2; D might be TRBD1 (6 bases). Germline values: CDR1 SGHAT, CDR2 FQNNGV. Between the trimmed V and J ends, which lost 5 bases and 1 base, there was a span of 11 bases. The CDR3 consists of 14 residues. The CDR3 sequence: CASSLGGGNTEAFF. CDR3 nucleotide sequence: TGTGCCAGCAGCCTAGGGGGGGGGAACACTGAAGCTTTCTTT.

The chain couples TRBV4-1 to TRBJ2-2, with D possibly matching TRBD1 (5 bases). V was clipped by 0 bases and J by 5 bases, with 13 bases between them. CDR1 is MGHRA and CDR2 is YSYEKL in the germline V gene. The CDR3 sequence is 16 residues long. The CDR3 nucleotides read TGCGCCAGCAGCCAAGATATTCGCAGGGTAACCGGGGAGCTGTTTTTT. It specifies CASSQDIRRVTGELFF.

The chain's CDR3 is CASSPRQGVYEQYF. CDR3 nucleotides: TGTGCCAGCAGCCCCAGACAGGGGGTGTACGAGCAGTACTTC. This sequence joins TRBV5-4 and TRBJ2-7; TRBD1 matches 9 bases. The J segment lost 4 bases and the V segment lost 4 bases, leaving 6 bases of the junction unmatched. This CDR3 is 14 amino acids long. CDR1 and CDR2 (germline): SGHNT, YYREEE (reference sequence).

This chain's CDR3 is CASSYLAGGGQETQYF. The CDR3 region has the DNA TGTGCCAGCAGTTACCTAGCGGGAGGAGGCCAAGAGACCCAGTACTTC. This rearrangement joins TRBV6-5 to TRBJ2-5, with 11 bases lining up with TRBD2. The ends lost 2 bases at V and 1 base at J; junction bases unmatched: 3. CDR1 is MNHEY and CDR2 is SVGAGI in the germline V gene. The CDR3 is made up of 16 amino acids.

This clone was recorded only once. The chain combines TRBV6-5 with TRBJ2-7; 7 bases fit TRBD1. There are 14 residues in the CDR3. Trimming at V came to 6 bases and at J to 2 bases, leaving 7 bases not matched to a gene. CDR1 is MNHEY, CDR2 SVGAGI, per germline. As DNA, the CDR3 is TGTGCCAGCAGACCTAGACAGGGCGCCTACGAGCAGTACTTC. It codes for CASRPRQGAYEQYF.

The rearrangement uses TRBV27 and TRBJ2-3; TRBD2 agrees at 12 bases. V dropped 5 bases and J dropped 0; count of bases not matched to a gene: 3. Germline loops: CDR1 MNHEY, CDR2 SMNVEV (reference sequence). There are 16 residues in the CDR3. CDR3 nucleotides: TGTGCCAGCAGTATTGGGACTAGCGGGAGCACAGATACGCAGTATTTT. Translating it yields CASSIGTSGSTDTQYF.

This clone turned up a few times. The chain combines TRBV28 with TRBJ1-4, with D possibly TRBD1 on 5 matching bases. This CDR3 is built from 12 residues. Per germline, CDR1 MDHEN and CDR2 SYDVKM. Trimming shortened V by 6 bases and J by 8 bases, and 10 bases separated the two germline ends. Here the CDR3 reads CASRDSREKLFF. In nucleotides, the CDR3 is TGTGCCAGCAGAGACAGCCGGGAAAAACTGTTTTTT.

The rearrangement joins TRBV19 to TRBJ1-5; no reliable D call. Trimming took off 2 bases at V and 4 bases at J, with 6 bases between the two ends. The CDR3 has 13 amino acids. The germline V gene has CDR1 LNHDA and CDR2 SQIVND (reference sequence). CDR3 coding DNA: TGTGCCAGTAGTATATCTATTAATCAGCCCCAGCATTTT. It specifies CASSISINQPQHF.

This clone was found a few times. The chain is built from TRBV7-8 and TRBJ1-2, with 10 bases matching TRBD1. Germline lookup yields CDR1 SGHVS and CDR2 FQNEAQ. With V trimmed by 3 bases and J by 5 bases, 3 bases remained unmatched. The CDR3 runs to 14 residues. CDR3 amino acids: CASSFGQGEYGYTF. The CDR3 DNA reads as TGTGCCAGCAGCTTCGGACAGGGGGAGTATGGCTACACCTTC.

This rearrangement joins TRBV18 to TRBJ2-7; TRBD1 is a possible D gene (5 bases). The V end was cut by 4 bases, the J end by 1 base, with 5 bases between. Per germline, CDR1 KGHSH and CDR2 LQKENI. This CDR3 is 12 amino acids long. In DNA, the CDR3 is TGTGCCAGCTCACAGGGGTCCTACGAGCAGTACTTC. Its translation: CASSQGSYEQYF. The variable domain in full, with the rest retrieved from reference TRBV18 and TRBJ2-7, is NAGVMQNPRHLVRRRGQEARLRCSPMKGHSHVYWYRQLPEEGLKFMVYLQKENIIDESGMPKERFSAEFPKEGPSILRIQQVVRGDSAAYFCASSQGSYEQYFGPGTRLTVT.

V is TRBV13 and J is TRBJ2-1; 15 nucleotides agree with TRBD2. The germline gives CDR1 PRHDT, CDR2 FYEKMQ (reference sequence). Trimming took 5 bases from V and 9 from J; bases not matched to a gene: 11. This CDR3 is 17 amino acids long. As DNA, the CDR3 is TGTGCCAGCAGCCCCCCCGGACTAGCGGGAGGGCTGGGTGAGCAGTTCTTC. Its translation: CASSPPGLAGGLGEQFF. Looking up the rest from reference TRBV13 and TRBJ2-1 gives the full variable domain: AAGVIQSPRHLIKEKRETATLKCYPIPRHDTVYWYQQGPGQDPQFLISFYEKMQSDKGSIPDRFSAQQFSDYHSELNMSSLELGDSALYFCASSPPGLAGGLGEQFFGPGTRLTVL.

CDR3 loop: CASGIPAGQDSSGANVLTF. The CDR3 DNA sequence: TGTGCCAGCGGAATCCCGGCGGGACAGGACAGCTCTGGGGCCAACGTCCTGACTTTC. The chain joins TRBV28 to TRBJ2-6, with 8 bases aligning to TRBD1. Germline CDR1 MDHEN, CDR2 SYDVKM. J was trimmed by 0 bases and V by 8 bases; bases with no gene match: 15. There are 19 residues in the CDR3.

CDR3 in amino acids: CASSRGLASTDTQYF. Written as DNA, the CDR3 is TGTGCCAGCAGCCGAGGACTAGCGAGCACAGATACGCAGTATTTT. The chain employs TRBV7-6 and TRBJ2-3; 9 bases line up with TRBD2. V was pared by 5 bases and J by 0 bases, with 3 bases of the junction left unmatched. The CDR3 extends over 15 amino acids. The V gene's germline CDR1 is SGHVS and CDR2 FNYEAQ.